Given below is one TCR beta chain in context. The target antigen is unknown. This sample is part of a study of cytomegalovirus exposure and HLA in healthy donors. Study context: Out of roughly 200 million T cells, an earlier analysis found fewer than 140 million unique TCR beta sequences in total.

Both 60 Vbeta primers and 13 Jbeta primers went into the PCR. The method was immunoSEQ multiplex PCR; TCRdb's version includes in-frame clones alone and lacks a portion of them. The sample holds 160,000 or so clones, roughly 80% seen once. Trimming left V 4 bases short and J 6 bases short, with 13 bases between. The CDR3 extends over 15 amino acids. The germline V gene has CDR1 LGHNA and CDR2 YSLEER. Broader study findings: What a later analysis showed was that several of the most significant clusters appeared linked to common viral pathogens. On later analysis, the bulk of CMV-associated TCR beta chains appeared to be HLA-restricted. Rare TCR sequences predominated, though certain public TCRs were found in many donors.

Sequenced: PBMCs. The TCR originated in a man aged 18 to 30 in good health and CMV-seronegative. The rearrangement uses TRBV4-3 and TRBJ1-6; maybe TRBD1 (5 bases). CDR3: CASSPQGVGNSPLHF. In nucleotides, the CDR3 is TGCGCCAGCAGCCCTCAGGGCGTTGGTAATTCACCCCTCCACTTT.